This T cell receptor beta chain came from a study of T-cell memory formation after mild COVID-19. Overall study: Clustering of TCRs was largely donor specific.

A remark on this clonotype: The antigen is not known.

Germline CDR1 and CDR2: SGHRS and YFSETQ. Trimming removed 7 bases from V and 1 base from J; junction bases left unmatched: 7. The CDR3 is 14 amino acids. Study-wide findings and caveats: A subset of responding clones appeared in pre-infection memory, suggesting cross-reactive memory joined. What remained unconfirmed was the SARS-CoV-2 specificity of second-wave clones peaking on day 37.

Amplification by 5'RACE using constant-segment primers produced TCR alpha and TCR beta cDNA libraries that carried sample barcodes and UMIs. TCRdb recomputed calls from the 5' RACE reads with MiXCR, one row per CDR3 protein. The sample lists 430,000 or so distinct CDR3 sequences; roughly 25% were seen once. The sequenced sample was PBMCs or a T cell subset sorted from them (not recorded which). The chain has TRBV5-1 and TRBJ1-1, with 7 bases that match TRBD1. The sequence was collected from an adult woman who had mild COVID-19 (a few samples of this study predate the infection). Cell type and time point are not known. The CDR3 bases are TGCGCCAGCCGGGACAGCTCAGGGAACACTGAAGCTTTCTTT. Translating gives CASRDSSGNTEAFF.